The 30 T cell receptor beta chains listed next were all sequenced from one sample in a study of T cell changes during pregnancy in multiple sclerosis. The table came from immunoSEQ multiplex PCR; TCRdb's copy has only in-frame clones and leaves some out. This table has tens of thousands of clones, about 88% appearing once. The sample was CD4+ T cells from peripheral blood mononuclear cells, taken in the first trimester of pregnancy. These receptors originate from a female donor with multiple sclerosis, enrolled in a pregnancy study.

The J gene is TRBJ2-1, the V gene TRBV5-4; no reliable D call. This CDR3 comprises 11 residues. Germline V gene sequence: CDR1 SGHNT, CDR2 YYREEE (reference sequence). Deletions cut 4 bases from V and 8 bases from J, with 7 bases between. The CDR3 here is CASSRLDEQFF. The CDR3 region has the DNA TGTGCCAGCAGCCGTTTAGATGAGCAGTTCTTC.

The chain uses TRBV2 and TRBJ2-2; D uncertain. The ends were cut back, 10 bases at V and 0 bases at J, with 18 bases in the middle. The germline V gene has CDR1 SNHLY and CDR2 FYNNEI. CDR3 length: 16 residues. CDR3 nucleotides: TGTGCCACCAGCTTAGGTCTTGGAGCGAACACCGGGGAGCTGTTTTTT. Encoded protein: CATSLGLGANTGELFF.

The V call is TRBV29-1, the J call TRBJ2-7; 10 bases agree with TRBD2. The CDR3 runs to 15 residues. The germline V gene encodes CDR1 SQVTM and CDR2 ANQGSEA. V was clipped by 4 bases and J by 3 bases; unmatched bases: 9. CDR3 nucleotide sequence: TGCAGCGTTGTTGGGGGGACTAGCGACCTCTACGAGCAGTACTTC. The encoded protein is CSVVGGTSDLYEQYF.

The chain recombines TRBV28 with TRBJ1-5; 11 positions agree with TRBD1. J was trimmed by 3 bases and V by 2 bases; bases with no gene match: 6. The CDR3 loop spans 17 amino acids. The germline CDR1 and CDR2 sequences are MDHEN and SYDVKM. The CDR3 protein is CASSLKDRGPNNQPQHF. The CDR3 DNA is TGTGCCAGCAGTTTAAAGGACAGGGGGCCAAACAATCAGCCCCAGCATTTT.

In its sample, this clone was seen once. V usage is TRBV4-1 and J usage is TRBJ2-5, with 14 bases fitting TRBD2. The CDR3 is 19 residues long. The V and J ends lost 1 base and 2 bases, in that order; junction bases with no gene match: 9. Germline CDR1 is MGHRA and CDR2 is YSYEKL. The CDR3 DNA reads as TGCGCCAGCAGCCAAGTTGGGGGACTAGCGGGAGAGAGGCAAGAGACCCAGTACTTC. Translated: CASSQVGGLAGERQETQYF.

The chain couples TRBV5-6 to TRBJ2-1; no clear D. The germline V gene has CDR1 SGHDT and CDR2 YYEEEE. V shed 7 bases and J shed 1 base, with 18 bases lying between them. The CDR3 spans 16 residues. The CDR3: CASRYAYRGSYNEQFF. In DNA form, the CDR3 reads TGTGCCAGCCGCTACGCCTACCGCGGTTCCTACAATGAGCAGTTCTTC.

The V and J genes are TRBV29-1 and TRBJ2-1, with 10 positions matching TRBD2. The CDR3 length is 13 residues. V was clipped by 7 bases and J by 3 bases; unmatched bases: 3. CDR1 SQVTM and CDR2 ANQGSEA come from the germline V gene. The CDR3, as DNA: TGCAGCGCCGGGACTAGCGTCTACAATGAGCAGTTCTTC. This encodes CSAGTSVYNEQFF.

The rearrangement links TRBV28 to TRBJ1-1, with a possible D match to TRBD1 (5 bases). Per germline, CDR1 MDHEN and CDR2 SYDVKM. This CDR3 region has 15 residues. Trimming stripped 6 bases from V and 1 base from J, with 15 bases between. DNA of the CDR3: TGTGCCAGCAGCCAATCCCGTAGGGGGAACACTGAAGCTTTCTTT. Translated, it gives CASSQSRRGNTEAFF. Full variable domain (rest looked up from reference TRBV28 and TRBJ1-1): DVKVTQSSRYLVKRTGEKVFLECVQDMDHENMFWYRQDPGLGLRLIYFSYDVKMKEKGDIPEGYSVSREKKERFSLILESASTNQTSMYLCASSQSRRGNTEAFFGQGTRLTVV.

Judged by abundance, this clone is medium-sized. The chain uses TRBV5-1 and TRBJ1-1; TRBD1 matches 7 bases. Looked up from germline, CDR1 is SGHRS and CDR2 is YFSETQ. The CDR3 sequence is 14 residues long. V lost 3 bases, J lost 0 bases, and 2 bases stayed unmatched. CDR3 in DNA: TGCGCCAGCAGCTGGACAGGTATGAACACTGAAGCTTTCTTT. It encodes CASSWTGMNTEAFF.

The rearrangement joins TRBV28 to TRBJ2-3; 10 bases map to TRBD2. Looked up from germline, CDR1 is MDHEN and CDR2 is SYDVKM. The junction had 13 bases not matched to a gene; V was cut back by 5 bases and J by 2 bases. This CDR3 is built from 18 residues. The CDR3: CASSPLSGTSGNTDTQYF. CDR3 nucleotide sequence: TGTGCCAGCAGTCCCCTCAGCGGAACTAGCGGGAACACAGATACGCAGTATTTT. The full variable domain, completed using reference TRBV28 and TRBJ2-3, is DVKVTQSSRYLVKRTGEKVFLECVQDMDHENMFWYRQDPGLGLRLIYFSYDVKMKEKGDIPEGYSVSREKKERFSLILESASTNQTSMYLCASSPLSGTSGNTDTQYFGPGTRLTVL.

V and J are TRBV4-3 and TRBJ1-1; no clear D. Germline-derived CDR1 and CDR2 are LGHNA and YSLEER. The CDR3 has 15 amino acids. V was cut by 0 bases and J by 5 bases, with 13 bases left in between. The CDR3, as DNA: TGCGCCAGCAGCCAAGATTTGAAGATCAGAACTGAAGCTTTCTTT. Protein product: CASSQDLKIRTEAFF.

J is TRBJ2-5 and V is TRBV4-2; 10 nucleotides match TRBD2. After removal of 1 base from V and 4 bases from J, the junction contained 0 bases not matched to a gene. The V gene's germline CDR1 is LGHNA and CDR2 YNFKEQ. There are 14 residues in the CDR3. CDR3 sequence: CASSQGLAGETQYF. The CDR3 DNA follows: TGTGCCAGCAGCCAAGGACTAGCGGGAGAGACCCAGTACTTC.

The chain has TRBV5-1 and TRBJ1-1, with TRBD1 identical over 10 bases. Trimming removed 2 bases from V and 7 bases from J; junction bases left unmatched: 8. The germline V gene encodes CDR1 SGHRS and CDR2 YFSETQ. CDR3 length: 15 residues. The CDR3 DNA sequence: TGCGCCAGCAGCTTCACCGGGACAGGGGTAAATGAAGCTTTCTTT. Translation: CASSFTGTGVNEAFF. The full variable domain, completed using reference TRBV5-1 and TRBJ1-1, is KAGVTQTPRYLIKTRGQQVTLSCSPISGHRSVSWYQQTPGQGLQFLFEYFSETQRNKGNFPGRFSGRQFSNSRSEMNVSTLELGDSALYLCASSFTGTGVNEAFFGQGTRLTVV.

V gene TRBV5-1 combines with J gene TRBJ2-2; 10 nucleotides match TRBD1. V dropped 4 bases and J dropped 4; count of bases not matched to a gene: 13. CDR1 is SGHRS and CDR2 is YFSETQ in the germline V gene. The CDR3 sequence is 18 residues long. CDR3 DNA sequence: TGCGCCAGCAGCCATGAATTAAACCGGGACAGGGGCACCGGGGAGCTGTTTTTT. Translation: CASSHELNRDRGTGELFF.

This sequence joins TRBV9 and TRBJ1-1; D unresolved. The CDR3 contains 14 residues. Germline CDR1 reads SGDLS; CDR2 reads YYNGEE. V was pared by 0 bases and J by 1 base, with 7 bases between. The chain's CDR3 is CASSVAPGNTEAFF. DNA of the CDR3: TGTGCCAGCAGCGTAGCTCCAGGGAACACTGAAGCTTTCTTT.

The CDR3 sequence: CASSDSISGYNEQFF. The CDR3 DNA is TGTGCCAGCAGTGACTCTATTAGCGGGTACAATGAGCAGTTCTTC. The chain recombines TRBV6-4 with TRBJ2-1, with TRBD2 identical over 7 bases. Germline V gene sequence: CDR1 MRHNA, CDR2 SNTAGT. Trimming at V came to 0 bases and at J to 4 bases, leaving 3 bases not matched to a gene. The CDR3 length is 15 residues.

The chain has TRBV7-9 and TRBJ1-2, with 9 nucleotides matching TRBD1. CDR1 is SEHNR, CDR2 FQNEAQ, per germline (reference sequence). The CDR3 runs 18 residues. The V segment lost 0 bases and the J segment 3 bases; nucleotides outside the gene matches: 11. The CDR3 region is CASSLASGTGKSYYGYTF. The CDR3 bases are TGTGCCAGCAGCTTAGCTTCCGGGACAGGGAAATCGTACTATGGCTACACCTTC.

The rearrangement links TRBV25-1 to TRBJ2-1; D is perhaps TRBD2 (6 bases). The germline V gene encodes CDR1 MGHDK and CDR2 SYGVNS. The CDR3 is made up of 15 amino acids. The V end was cut by 5 bases, the J end by 0 bases, with 11 bases between. The CDR3 coding sequence is TGTGCCAGCAGTCCTAGCGAATTCTCCTACAATGAGCAGTTCTTC. This encodes CASSPSEFSYNEQFF.

Only one count was recorded for this clone. The V and J genes are TRBV5-1 and TRBJ2-2; 7 positions match TRBD2. Germline lookup yields CDR1 SGHRS and CDR2 YFSETQ. The CDR3 is made up of 15 amino acids. V was clipped by 0 bases and J by 8 bases; unmatched bases: 7. CDR3 bases: TGCGCCAGCAGCTTGGAAGGTCGCGGGAGAGGGGAGCTGTTTTTT. Its protein product is CASSLEGRGRGELFF.

The chain uses TRBV27 and TRBJ2-3; perhaps TRBD1 as D (5 bases). The CDR3 loop spans 15 amino acids. Per the germline V gene, CDR1 is MNHEY and CDR2 is SMNVEV (reference sequence). V gave up 0 bases and J gave up 2 bases, with 9 bases separating them. CDR3 region: CASSLSPGHTDTQYF. CDR3 bases: TGTGCCAGCAGTTTATCGCCAGGGCACACAGATACGCAGTATTTT.

In the case of this clone: The same CDR3 arises from other DNA sequences in this sample as well. V and J are TRBV7-2 and TRBJ2-1; the match to TRBD1 covers 8 bases. Trimming took 4 bases from V and 1 from J; bases not matched to a gene: 3. Germline CDR1 and CDR2: SGHTA and FQGNSA. The CDR3 extends over 15 amino acids. The CDR3 protein is CASSSDRGSYNEQFF. As DNA, the CDR3 is TGTGCCAGCAGCTCAGACAGGGGATCCTACAATGAGCAGTTCTTC.

The V call is TRBV19, the J call TRBJ2-7; 9 bases are a match to TRBD2. The V gene's germline CDR1 is LNHDA and CDR2 SQIVND (reference sequence). CDR3 length: 15 amino acids. Trimming at V came to 4 bases and at J to 0 bases, leaving 4 bases not matched to a gene. CDR3 sequence: CASSTQREASYEQYF. The CDR3 coding sequence is TGTGCCAGTAGTACCCAGCGGGAGGCCTCCTACGAGCAGTACTTC.

The sample holds one count of this clone. V gene TRBV30 combines with J gene TRBJ2-3, with D possibly TRBD1 on 6 matching bases. V was cut by 3 bases and J by 0 bases, with 13 bases left in between. This CDR3 contains 15 residues. Germline CDR1 reads GTSNPN; CDR2 reads SVGIG (reference sequence). CDR3 region: CAWRRTASSTDTQYF. CDR3 in DNA: TGTGCCTGGAGACGGACAGCTTCTAGCACAGATACGCAGTATTTT.

The chain is built from TRBV19 and TRBJ1-3; D uncertain. The CDR3 spans 15 residues. Trimming shortened V by 4 bases and J by 3 bases, and 13 bases separated the two germline ends. Germline loops: CDR1 LNHDA, CDR2 SQIVND (reference sequence). The CDR3 region is CASSRESRYGNTIYF. Here the CDR3 DNA reads TGTGCCAGTAGTAGGGAGTCGAGATATGGAAACACCATATATTTT. The complete variable domain, with remaining parts taken from reference TRBV19 and TRBJ1-3, reads DGGITQSPKYLFRKEGQNVTLSCEQNLNHDAMYWYRQDPGQGLRLIYYSQIVNDFQKGDIAEGYSVSREKKESFPLTVTSAQKNPTAFYLCASSRESRYGNTIYFGEGSWLTVV.

The CDR3 sequence is CASLAVTNTGELFF. The DNA for the CDR3 is TGTGCCTCGTTAGCCGTGACGAACACCGGGGAGCTGTTTTTT. The J gene is TRBJ2-2, the V gene TRBV30, with no clear D. V was trimmed by 7 bases and J by 0 bases, leaving 12 bases between them. The germline gives CDR1 GTSNPN, CDR2 SVGIG (reference sequence). CDR3 size: 14 residues.

The chain combines TRBV30 with TRBJ1-5; D ambiguous. This CDR3 has 13 amino acids. Per germline, CDR1 GTSNPN and CDR2 SVGIG (reference sequence). V was clipped by 1 base and J by 7 bases, with 11 bases between them. CDR3 residues: CAWSGGVQQPQHF. The CDR3 DNA sequence: TGTGCCTGGAGTGGCGGGGTTCAGCAGCCCCAGCATTTT.

J is TRBJ2-3 and V is TRBV27, with D perhaps TRBD1 (5 bases). This CDR3 region has 16 residues. The V gene's germline CDR1 is MNHEY and CDR2 SMNVEV (reference sequence). The germline V and J ends were trimmed by 5 bases and 4 bases, with 19 bases remaining between them. As DNA, the CDR3 is TGTGCCAGCAGTCCGACAGCAAATCCTATGGCAGATACGCAGTATTTT. This codes for CASSPTANPMADTQYF.

This chain links TRBV5-1 with TRBJ2-7; D possibly corresponds to TRBD1 (6 bases). With 4 bases removed from V and 3 bases from J, the gap between germline ends came to 20 bases. Germline CDR1 and CDR2: SGHRS and YFSETQ. This CDR3 is built from 16 residues. The CDR3, as DNA: TGCGCCAGCAGCCTTTATTCTACAGGGATTAACTACGAGCAGTACTTC. This sequence encodes CASSLYSTGINYEQYF.

This chain connects TRBV5-1 to TRBJ1-5; 7 bases match TRBD1. CDR3 size: 16 residues. V shed 5 bases and J 6 bases; nucleotides not matched to a gene: 14. Germline CDR1 SGHRS, CDR2 YFSETQ. The CDR3 here is CASSFGRGGTGQPQHF. CDR3 coding DNA: TGCGCCAGCAGTTTTGGCCGAGGGGGCACGGGTCAGCCCCAGCATTTT.

The genes are TRBV28 and TRBJ1-1; 8 bases fit TRBD1. Germline V gene data show CDR1 as MDHEN and CDR2 as SYDVKM. This CDR3 contains 19 residues. V was pared by 3 bases and J by 1 base, with 16 bases of the junction left unmatched. The CDR3 coding sequence is TGTGCCAGCAGTTTTTTTGTTCTGGGCAGGGGGCTTGAGAACACTGAAGCTTTCTTT. It codes for CASSFFVLGRGLENTEAFF. The variable domain in full, completed from reference TRBV28 and TRBJ1-1, reads DVKVTQSSRYLVKRTGEKVFLECVQDMDHENMFWYRQDPGLGLRLIYFSYDVKMKEKGDIPEGYSVSREKKERFSLILESASTNQTSMYLCASSFFVLGRGLENTEAFFGQGTRLTVV.